This T cell receptor (beta chain) emerged from a study of human T cells and chemical hapten exposure. The time point is: patch test 2, 6 weeks after DPC sensitization. Treatment indicated: therapeutic diphenylcyclopropenone sensitization with weekly scalp DPC. TCRdb re-analysed the RACE reads in MiXCR, keeping a single row per CDR3 protein. The sample yields under 100,000 distinct CDR3 sequences, about 10% seen once. The receptor was isolated from a woman aged 40 to 50 with alopecia areata. Some clones in this sample may be carry-over from other donors' samples. This material consisted of whole blood, taken in connection with sensitization to the hapten diphenylcyclopropenone (DPC).

The CDR3 region has the DNA TGTGCCAGCAGCCCGACGTTGGAGCGTTGGTACGAGCAGTACTTC. Protein product: CASSPTLERWYEQYF. This chain joins TRBV14 and TRBJ2-7; D uncertain. In germline, CDR1 is SGHDN, CDR2 FVKESK. This CDR3 has 15 amino acids. V was clipped by 4 bases and J by 4 bases, with 17 bases between them.